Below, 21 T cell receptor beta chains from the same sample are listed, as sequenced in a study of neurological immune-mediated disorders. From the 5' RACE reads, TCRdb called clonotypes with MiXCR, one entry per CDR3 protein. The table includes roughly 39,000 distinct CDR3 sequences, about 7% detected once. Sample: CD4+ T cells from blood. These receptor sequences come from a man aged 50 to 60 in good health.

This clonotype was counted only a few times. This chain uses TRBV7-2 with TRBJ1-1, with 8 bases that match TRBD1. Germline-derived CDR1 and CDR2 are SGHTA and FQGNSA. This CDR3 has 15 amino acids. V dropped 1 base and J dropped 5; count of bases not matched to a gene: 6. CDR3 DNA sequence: TGTGCCAGCAGCTTAGAGTGGACAGGGAGGACTGAAGCTTTCTTT. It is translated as CASSLEWTGRTEAFF. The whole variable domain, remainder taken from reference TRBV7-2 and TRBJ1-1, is GAGVSQSPSNKVTEKGKDVELRCDPISGHTALYWYRQSLGQGLEFLIYFQGNSAPDKSGLPSDRFSAERTGGSVSTLTIQRTQQEDSAVYLCASSLEWTGRTEAFFGQGTRLTVV.

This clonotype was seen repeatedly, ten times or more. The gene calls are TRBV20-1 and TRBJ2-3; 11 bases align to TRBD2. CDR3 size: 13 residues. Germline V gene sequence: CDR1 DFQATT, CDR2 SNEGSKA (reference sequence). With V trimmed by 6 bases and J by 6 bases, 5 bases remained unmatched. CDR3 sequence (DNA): TGCAGTGCGGCTCCTAGCGGGAGGGATACGCAGTATTTT. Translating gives CSAAPSGRDTQYF.

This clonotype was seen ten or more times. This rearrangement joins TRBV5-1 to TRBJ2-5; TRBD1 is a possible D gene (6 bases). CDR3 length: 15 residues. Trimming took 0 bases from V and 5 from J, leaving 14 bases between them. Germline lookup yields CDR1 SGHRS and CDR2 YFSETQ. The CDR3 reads CASSLDGDIGETQYF. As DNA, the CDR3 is TGCGCCAGCAGCTTGGATGGGGACATAGGCGAGACCCAGTACTTC.

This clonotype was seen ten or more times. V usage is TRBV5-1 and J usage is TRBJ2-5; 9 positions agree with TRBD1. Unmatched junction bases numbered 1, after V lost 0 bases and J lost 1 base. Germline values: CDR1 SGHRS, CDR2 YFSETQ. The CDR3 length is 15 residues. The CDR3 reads CASSLGQGVQETQYF. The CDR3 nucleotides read TGCGCCAGCAGCTTGGGACAGGGGGTCCAAGAGACCCAGTACTTC.

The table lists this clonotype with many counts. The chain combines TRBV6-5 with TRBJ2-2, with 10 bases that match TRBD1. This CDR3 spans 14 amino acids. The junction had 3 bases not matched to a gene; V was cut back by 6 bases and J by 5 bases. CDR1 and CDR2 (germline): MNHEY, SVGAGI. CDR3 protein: CASRSGQGTGELFF. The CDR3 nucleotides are TGTGCCAGCAGATCGGGACAGGGGACCGGGGAGCTGTTTTTT.

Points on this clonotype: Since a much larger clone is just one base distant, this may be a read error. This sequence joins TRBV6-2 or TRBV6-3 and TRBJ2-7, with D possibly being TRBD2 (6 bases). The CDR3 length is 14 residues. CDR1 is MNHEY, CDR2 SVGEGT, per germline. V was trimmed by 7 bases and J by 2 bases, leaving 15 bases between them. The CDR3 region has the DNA TGTGCCAGCATAAAAACCGGGAGCCCCTACGAGCAGTACTTC. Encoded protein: CASIKTGSPYEQYF.

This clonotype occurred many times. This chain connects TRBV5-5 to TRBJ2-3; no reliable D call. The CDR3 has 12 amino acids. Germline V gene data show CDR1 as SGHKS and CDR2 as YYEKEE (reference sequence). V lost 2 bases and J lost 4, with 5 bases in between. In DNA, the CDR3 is TGTGCCAGCAGCTTTGGTGCAGATACGCAGTATTTT. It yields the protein CASSFGADTQYF.

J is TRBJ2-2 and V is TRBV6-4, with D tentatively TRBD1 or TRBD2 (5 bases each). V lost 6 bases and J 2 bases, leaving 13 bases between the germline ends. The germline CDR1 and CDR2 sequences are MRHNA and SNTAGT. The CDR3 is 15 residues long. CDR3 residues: CASSSGTDNTGELFF. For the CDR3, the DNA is TGTGCCAGCAGCTCCGGGACGGACAACACCGGGGAGCTGTTTTTT.

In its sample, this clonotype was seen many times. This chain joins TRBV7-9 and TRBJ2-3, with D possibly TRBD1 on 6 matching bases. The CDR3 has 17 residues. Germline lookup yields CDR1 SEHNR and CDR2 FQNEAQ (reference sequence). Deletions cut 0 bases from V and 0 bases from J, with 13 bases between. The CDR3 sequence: CASSLARGQSSTDTQYF. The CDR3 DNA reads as TGTGCCAGCAGCTTAGCCCGCGGACAGTCTAGCACAGATACGCAGTATTTT. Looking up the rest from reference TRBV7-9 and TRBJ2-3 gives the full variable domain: DTGVSQNPRHKITKRGQNVTFRCDPISEHNRLYWYRQTLGQGPEFLTYFQNEAQLEKSRLLSDRFSAERPKGSFSTLEIQRTEQGDSAMYLCASSLARGQSSTDTQYFGPGTRLTVL.

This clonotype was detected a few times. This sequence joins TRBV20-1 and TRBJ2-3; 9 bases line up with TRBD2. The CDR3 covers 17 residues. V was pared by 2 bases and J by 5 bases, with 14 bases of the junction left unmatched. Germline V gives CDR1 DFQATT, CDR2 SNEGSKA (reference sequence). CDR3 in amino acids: CSARYQREVILQDTQYF. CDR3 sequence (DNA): TGCAGTGCTAGATACCAGCGGGAGGTTATTCTGCAAGATACGCAGTATTTT.

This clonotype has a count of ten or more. DNA of the CDR3: TGTGCCAGTAGTCGACAGGGGAGTGGGGACTACGAGCAGTACTTC. Translation gives CASSRQGSGDYEQYF. The chain employs TRBV19 and TRBJ2-7; 8 nucleotides line up with TRBD1. This CDR3 region has 15 residues. After removal of 5 bases from V and 3 bases from J, the junction contained 9 bases not matched to a gene. CDR1 is LNHDA and CDR2 is SQIVND in the germline V gene (reference sequence).

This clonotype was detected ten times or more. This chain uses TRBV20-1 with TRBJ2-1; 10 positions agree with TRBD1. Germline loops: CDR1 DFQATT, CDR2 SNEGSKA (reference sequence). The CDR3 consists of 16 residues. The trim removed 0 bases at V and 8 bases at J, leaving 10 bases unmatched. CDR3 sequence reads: CSARDLLRDRGDEQFF. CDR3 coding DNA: TGCAGTGCTAGAGATCTGTTACGGGACAGGGGTGATGAGCAGTTCTTC.

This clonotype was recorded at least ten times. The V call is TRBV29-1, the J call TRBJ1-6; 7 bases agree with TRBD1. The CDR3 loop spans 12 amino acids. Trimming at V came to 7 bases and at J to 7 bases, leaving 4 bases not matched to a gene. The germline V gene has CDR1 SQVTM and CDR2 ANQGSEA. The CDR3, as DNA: TGCAGCGCTGGACAGGCCAATTCACCCCTCCACTTT. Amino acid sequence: CSAGQANSPLHF.

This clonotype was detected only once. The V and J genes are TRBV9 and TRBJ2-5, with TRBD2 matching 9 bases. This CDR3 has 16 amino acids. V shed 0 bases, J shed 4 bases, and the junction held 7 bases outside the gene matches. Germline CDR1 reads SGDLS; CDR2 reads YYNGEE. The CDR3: CASSVEVAGVGETQYF. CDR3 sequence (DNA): TGTGCCAGCAGCGTAGAGGTAGCGGGAGTCGGAGAGACCCAGTACTTC.

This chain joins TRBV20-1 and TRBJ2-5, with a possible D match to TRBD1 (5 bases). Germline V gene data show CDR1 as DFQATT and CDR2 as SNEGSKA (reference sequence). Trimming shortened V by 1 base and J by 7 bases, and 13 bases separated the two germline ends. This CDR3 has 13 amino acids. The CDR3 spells CSARAPGFATQYF. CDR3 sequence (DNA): TGCAGTGCTAGAGCCCCAGGGTTCGCGACCCAGTACTTC.

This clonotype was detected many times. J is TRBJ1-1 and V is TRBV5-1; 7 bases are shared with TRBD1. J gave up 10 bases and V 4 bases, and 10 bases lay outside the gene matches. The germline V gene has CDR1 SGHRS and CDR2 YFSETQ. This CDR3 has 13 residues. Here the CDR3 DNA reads TGCGCCAGCAGCCCCAACCCACAGGGGAGAGCTTTCTTT. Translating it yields CASSPNPQGRAFF.

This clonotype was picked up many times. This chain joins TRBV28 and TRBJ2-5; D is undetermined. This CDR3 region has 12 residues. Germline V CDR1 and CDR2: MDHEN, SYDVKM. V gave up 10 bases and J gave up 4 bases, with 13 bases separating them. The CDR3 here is CATTGLAETQYF. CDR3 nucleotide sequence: TGTGCCACTACTGGGTTGGCAGAGACCCAGTACTTC.

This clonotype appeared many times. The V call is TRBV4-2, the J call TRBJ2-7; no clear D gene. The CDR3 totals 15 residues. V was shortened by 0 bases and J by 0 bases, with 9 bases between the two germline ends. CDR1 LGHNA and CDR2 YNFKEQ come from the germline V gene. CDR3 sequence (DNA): TGTGCCAGCAGCCAAGAACATTCCGGCTCCTACGAGCAGTACTTC. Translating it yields CASSQEHSGSYEQYF.

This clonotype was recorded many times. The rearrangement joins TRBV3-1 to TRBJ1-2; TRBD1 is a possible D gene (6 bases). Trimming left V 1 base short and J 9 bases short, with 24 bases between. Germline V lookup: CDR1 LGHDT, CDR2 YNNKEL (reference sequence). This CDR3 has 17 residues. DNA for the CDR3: TGTGCCAGCAGCCAAGGTACCGGGGGGCCCCTGAACCCCCGCTACACCTTC. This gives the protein CASSQGTGGPLNPRYTF.

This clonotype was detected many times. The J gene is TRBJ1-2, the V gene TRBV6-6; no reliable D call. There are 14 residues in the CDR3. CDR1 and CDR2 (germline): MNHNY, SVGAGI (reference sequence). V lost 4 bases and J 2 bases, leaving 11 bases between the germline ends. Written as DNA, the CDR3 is TGTGCCAGCAGTTTTGGATCGGGGAACTATGGCTACACCTTC. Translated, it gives CASSFGSGNYGYTF.

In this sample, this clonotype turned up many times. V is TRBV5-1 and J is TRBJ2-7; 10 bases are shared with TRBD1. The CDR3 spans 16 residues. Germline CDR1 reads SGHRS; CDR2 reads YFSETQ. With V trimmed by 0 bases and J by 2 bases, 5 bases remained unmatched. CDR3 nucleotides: TGCGCCAGCAGCTTGGTATTTGGGACAGGGGCCTACGAGCAGTACTTC. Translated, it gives CASSLVFGTGAYEQYF.